This passage covers 2 T cell receptor beta chains from one sample sequenced in a study of blood T cell repertoires in COVID-19. Assay: immunoSEQ multiplex PCR; the TCRdb copy retains only in-frame clones and omits some. This table holds some 430,000 clones, roughly 91% found once. Sequencing used PBMCs or T cells enriched from blood (not recorded which). These receptors originate from a man aged 18 to 30 who had recovered from COVID-19.

The J gene is TRBJ2-5, the V gene TRBV24-1, with D perhaps TRBD2 (6 bases). Trimming left V 7 bases short and J 1 base short, with 15 bases between. CDR3 size: 15 residues. The germline V gene encodes CDR1 KGHDR and CDR2 SFDVKD. The chain's CDR3 is CATRDSVGGQETQYF. CDR3 coding DNA: TGTGCCACCAGGGACTCTGTGGGGGGCCAAGAGACCCAGTACTTC.

The V gene is TRBV18, the J gene TRBJ2-1; TRBD2 matches 12 bases. Germline-derived CDR1 and CDR2 are KGHSH and LQKENI. This CDR3 comprises 14 residues. Trimming removed 4 bases from V and 14 bases from J; junction bases left unmatched: 9. CDR3 sequence: CASSLGLAGIGKFF. The DNA for the CDR3 is TGTGCCAGCTCACTAGGACTAGCGGGAATAGGCAAGTTCTTC.